Detailed here is one TCR beta chain. The data originate from a study of blood T cell repertoires in COVID-19. Study in general: The United States, Italy and Spain supplied acute and convalescent COVID-19 samples.

Germline-derived CDR1 and CDR2 are SGHDT and YYEEEE. The CDR3 sequence is 18 residues long. The ends lost 3 bases at V and 10 bases at J; junction bases unmatched: 18. Using immunoSEQ multiplex PCR, the repertoire was profiled, and TCRdb retains in-frame clones only, with some absent. The sample consists of approximately 220,000 clones, about 86% of them appearing once. V gene TRBV5-6 combines with J gene TRBJ2-1; 11 nucleotides agree with TRBD2. The sequenced sample was peripheral blood. This clonotype was sampled from a woman aged 45-65 years with acute or convalescent COVID-19. This chain's CDR3 is CASSWVRPGLAVIREQFF. CDR3 DNA: TGTGCCAGCAGCTGGGTAAGACCGGGACTAGCGGTTATCAGGGAGCAGTTCTTC.